Sequencing of this T cell receptor beta chain was carried out in a study of OX40 agonist ivuxolimab in advanced cancers. Study-wide background: Patients receiving dose escalation had hepatocellular carcinoma, melanoma, renal cell or head and neck cancer. General observations from the study: CD4+ and CD8+ blood T cells expanded clonally by week 6 at 0.1 to 3.0 mg/kg. Low normalized T-cell clonal expansion was also seen in some nonresponders.

At baseline, cycle 4 day 1, and cycle 7 day 1, blood was sampled. Using immunoSEQ multiplex PCR, the repertoire was profiled, and TCRdb retains in-frame clones only, with some absent. The table includes just over 90,000 clones, 94% detected once. The CDR3 is 15 amino acids. The V end was cut by 5 bases, the J end by 5 bases, with 19 bases between. Germline V gives CDR1 MNHEY, CDR2 SMNVEV (reference sequence). On this clone: What it recognizes is unknown.

This chain joins TRBV27 and TRBJ2-7, with D perhaps TRBD1 (6 bases). Sequenced here: CD4+ or CD8+ T cells sorted from blood, sampled in a trial of the OX40 agonist ivuxolimab. The clonotype originates from an adult with an advanced solid tumor such as melanoma, head and neck, liver or kidney cancer. The CDR3 sequence is CASSLIPSWTDEQYF. CDR3 in DNA: TGTGCCAGCAGTCTGATACCCAGCTGGACAGACGAGCAGTACTTC.